This TCR beta chain was captured in a study of blood T cell repertoires in COVID-19. Study at large: From T cells, B-cell-depleted T cells, or PBMCs came the material, which was cDNA or gDNA.

This clone was found once. As handled by the study authors: Reference gene primer amplification yielded estimated nucleated cell counts. Using immunoSEQ multiplex PCR, the repertoire was profiled, and TCRdb retains in-frame clones only, with some absent. V and J calls and clone size are copied from that table; D and trimming were computed from the DNA. The repertoire holds some 200,000 clones, with approximately 90% as singletons. V was clipped by 5 bases and J by 8 bases; unmatched bases: 6. The CDR3 consists of 14 residues. Germline loops: CDR1 MNHEY, CDR2 SVGAGI. The chain recombines TRBV6-5 with TRBJ1-6; 7 positions match TRBD1. The specimen was PBMCs or T cells enriched from blood (not recorded which). This receptor was obtained from a young woman in a cohort exposed to, infected with or recovered from COVID-19 (not recorded which). The CDR3 bases are TGTGCCAGCAGTCCAGGGGGATTAGATTCACCCCTCCACTTT. Translating it yields CASSPGGLDSPLHF.